These T cell receptor beta chains were read from a single sample in a study of blood T cell repertoires in COVID-19. Here immunoSEQ multiplex PCR was the method, and the copy in TCRdb shows in-frame clones only, minus some. The data hold roughly 110,000 clones, with roughly four fifths observed a single time. Sequencing used peripheral blood. The receptors were gathered from a human donor in a cohort sampled during active COVID-19. The CDR3 runs from the conserved cysteine through the conserved F or W. D genes are given only for firm matches. Clone size appears in some rows only: once, few, many, or a class for an expanded clone.

TRBV30	TRBJ1-5	.	.	CAWTDNGVSGKPQHF	TGTGCCTGGACCGATAACGGGGTGAGTGGAAAGCCCCAGCATTTT
TRBV11-2	TRBJ2-1	.	.	CASSFGQGQFF	TGTGCCAGCAGCTTTGGGCAGGGGCAGTTCTTC
TRBV14	TRBJ2-5	.	.	CASSQHRDIGRQETQYF	TGTGCCAGCAGCCAACACCGGGACATCGGCCGGCAAGAGACCCAGTACTTC
TRBV11-3	TRBJ1-2	.	.	CASSLDRFGYGYTF	TGTGCCAGCAGCTTAGACAGGTTCGGCTATGGCTACACCTTC
TRBV7-2	TRBJ2-3	TRBD2	.	CASSLSSGGTPDTQYF	TGTGCCAGCAGCTTATCCTCCGGGGGGACCCCAGATACGCAGTATTTT
TRBV18	TRBJ1-1	TRBD1	.	CASSPLPPGQGAVTEAFF	TGTGCCAGCTCACCACTTCCCCCGGGACAGGGGGCGGTCACTGAAGCTTTCTTT
TRBV11-2	TRBJ2-2	TRBD1	.	CASGQGAGTGELFF	TGTGCCAGTGGGCAGGGGGCTGGAACCGGGGAGCTGTTTTTT
TRBV29-1	TRBJ1-1	.	.	CSVEEDGGNTEAFF	TGCAGCGTTGAAGAAGACGGAGGGAACACTGAAGCTTTCTTT
TRBV2	TRBJ2-3	TRBD2	.	CASSLTSVTDTQYF	TGTGCCAGCAGTTTGACTAGCGTCACAGATACGCAGTATTTT
TRBV2	TRBJ2-3	TRBD1	few	CASSAGQGFADTQYF	TGTGCCAGCAGTGCGGGACAGGGGTTCGCAGATACGCAGTATTTT
TRBV9	TRBJ1-6	.	.	CASSTSGGGSNSPLHF	TGTGCCAGCAGCACCTCAGGCGGGGGGAGCAATTCACCCCTCCACTTT
TRBV7-2	TRBJ1-2	TRBD1	.	CASSSEGTGIYGYTF	TGTGCCAGCAGCTCCGAGGGGACAGGGATCTATGGCTACACCTTC
TRBV11-2	TRBJ2-7	.	.	CASSLNQGYEQYF	TGTGCCAGCAGCTTAAACCAGGGTTACGAGCAGTACTTC
TRBV6-2/TRBV6-3	TRBJ1-1	TRBD1	.	CASSANRGNTEAFF	TGTGCCAGCAGTGCCAACAGGGGGAACACTGAAGCTTTCTTT
TRBV19	TRBJ2-7	.	few	CASSIQGSYEQYF	TGTGCCAGTAGTATCCAGGGTTCCTACGAGCAGTACTTC
TRBV20-1	TRBJ2-7	TRBD2	.	CSASGRGGLYEQYF	TGCAGTGCTAGTGGGCGGGGGGGCTTGTACGAGCAGTACTTC
TRBV4-3	TRBJ1-2	TRBD1	.	CASSRNRDSGYGYTF	TGCGCCAGCAGCCGGAACCGGGACAGCGGCTATGGCTACACCTTC
TRBV5-1	TRBJ2-7	.	.	CASSLGQGSYEQYF	TGCGCCAGCAGCTTGGGCCAGGGATCCTACGAGCAGTACTTC
TRBV6-6	TRBJ1-1	TRBD1	.	CASSYRDRRGTEAFF	TGTGCCAGCAGTTACCGGGACAGACGGGGGACTGAAGCTTTCTTT
TRBV6-1	TRBJ2-5	TRBD2	once	CASSDRGGQETQYF	TGTGCCAGCAGTGACCGGGGGGGCCAAGAGACCCAGTACTTC
TRBV27	TRBJ1-4	.	.	CASSLSRQGGTNEKLFF	TGTGCCAGCAGTTTATCCCGCCAGGGAGGTACTAATGAAAAACTGTTTTTT
TRBV7-2	TRBJ2-7	.	.	CASSLQGEAYEQYF	TGTGCCAGCAGCTTACAGGGGGAGGCCTACGAGCAGTACTTC
TRBV7-2	TRBJ2-7	.	.	CASSSLGGGSEAEQYF	TGTGCCAGCAGCTCGCTGGGGGGCGGGAGCGAAGCCGAGCAGTACTTC
TRBV19	TRBJ1-4	.	.	CASSIGGGGSEKLFF	TGTGCCAGTAGTATCGGGGGGGGTGGATCTGAAAAACTGTTTTTT
TRBV7-2	TRBJ2-7	.	.	CASSSRDSEYF	TGTGCCAGCAGCTCGCGTGACAGCGAGTACTTC
TRBV23-1	TRBJ2-7	.	.	CASSPSGLFYEQYF	TGCGCCAGCAGTCCTTCGGGACTTTTCTACGAGCAGTACTTC
TRBV3-1/TRBV3-2	TRBJ1-1	.	.	CASRGRSRNTEAFF	TGTGCCAGCAGGGGCCGGTCAAGGAACACTGAAGCTTTCTTT
TRBV15	TRBJ2-5	TRBD2	.	CATSRDIGGGETQYF	TGTGCCACCAGCAGAGATATCGGGGGGGGAGAGACCCAGTACTTC
TRBV19	TRBJ2-7	TRBD1	.	CASSGDRGYEQYF	TGTGCCAGTAGCGGGGACAGGGGATACGAGCAGTACTTC
TRBV6-2/TRBV6-3	TRBJ2-1	.	.	CASSYLRRGGDNEQFF	TGTGCCAGCAGTTACCTTAGGCGCGGGGGCGACAATGAGCAGTTCTTC
TRBV29-1	TRBJ2-2	.	.	CSVVRGTGELFF	TGCAGCGTTGTTAGGGGCACCGGGGAGCTGTTTTTT
TRBV28	TRBJ1-2	.	.	CASSLSNYGYTF	TGTGCCAGCAGCCTGTCTAACTATGGCTACACCTTC
TRBV12-3/TRBV12-4	TRBJ2-1	TRBD1	.	CASSLGGTPEQFF	TGTGCCAGCAGCCTAGGGGGCACCCCTGAGCAGTTCTTC
TRBV6-5	TRBJ1-2	.	.	CATVRGYGYTF	TGTGCCACTGTTCGAGGGTATGGCTACACCTTC
TRBV24-1	TRBJ2-1	.	.	CATSDLIPGSYNEQFF	TGTGCCACCAGTGATTTAATACCAGGGTCCTACAATGAGCAGTTCTTC
TRBV7-2	TRBJ1-5	.	.	CASSLGTQYSNQPQHF	TGTGCCAGCAGCTTAGGAACCCAGTATAGCAATCAGCCCCAGCATTTT
TRBV7-9	TRBJ1-2	.	.	CASSQTEFNGYTF	TGTGCCAGCAGCCAAACAGAGTTTAATGGCTACACCTTC
TRBV7-2	TRBJ2-7	TRBD1	.	CASSRQGIYEQYF	TGTGCCAGCAGCCGACAGGGAATCTACGAGCAGTACTTC
TRBV19	TRBJ1-4	TRBD1	.	CASSMARTGDEKLFF	TGTGCCAGTAGTATGGCCCGGACAGGGGACGAAAAACTGTTTTTT
TRBV6-1	TRBJ1-2	.	.	CASSEALRRGSTGVYGYTF	TGTGCCAGCAGTGAAGCCCTCAGGAGGGGATCCACGGGGGTCTATGGCTACACCTTC
TRBV5-1	TRBJ2-1	.	.	CASSHGSNNEQFF	TGCGCCAGCAGCCACGGGTCAAACAATGAGCAGTTCTTC
TRBV10-3	TRBJ1-3	TRBD1	.	CAISEPRGTARNTIYF	TGTGCCATCAGTGAGCCGCGTGGGACAGCACGAAACACCATATATTTT
TRBV11-1	TRBJ2-5	.	.	CASSQGYETQYF	TGTGCCAGCAGCCAGGGTTACGAGACCCAGTACTTC
TRBV3-1/TRBV3-2	TRBJ2-3	.	.	CASSPRSAADTQYF	TGTGCCAGCAGCCCGAGGAGCGCGGCAGATACGCAGTATTTT
TRBV11-3	TRBJ2-2	TRBD2	.	CASSTIAGGRVVGELFF	TGTGCCAGCAGCACCATAGCGGGGGGGCGAGTTGTCGGGGAGCTGTTTTTT
TRBV29-1	TRBJ1-3	TRBD1	few	CSVRNTGTVGNTIYF	TGCAGCGTGAGGAACACCGGGACAGTAGGAAACACCATATATTTT
TRBV2	TRBJ1-5	.	few	CASSMTGGNQPQHF	TGTGCCAGCAGTATGACAGGTGGCAATCAGCCCCAGCATTTT
TRBV28	TRBJ1-6	TRBD1	once	CASSNPGQGRSPLHF	TGTGCCAGCAGTAACCCCGGACAGGGTCGGTCACCCCTCCACTTT
TRBV5-4	TRBJ2-5	TRBD1	few	CASSLGGTGSETQYF	TGTGCCAGCAGCTTGGGCGGGACAGGGAGCGAGACCCAGTACTTC
TRBV7-2	TRBJ1-1	.	medium-sized	CASSSVRGGLNTEAFF	TGTGCCAGCAGCTCGGTTCGGGGGGGCTTGAACACTGAAGCTTTCTTT
TRBV18	TRBJ2-3	.	.	CASSPRQVTDTQYF	TGTGCCAGCTCACCACGACAGGTCACAGATACGCAGTATTTT